Presented here are 15 T cell receptor beta chains from one specimen sequenced in a study of identical twins. One entry per CDR3 protein, called by TCRdb with MiXCR from the 5' RACE reads. Among approximately 470,000 distinct CDR3 sequences listed, approximately 15% were seen once. The same sample was also studied in work on yellow fever vaccine responses in identical twins.

Source material: CD4+ T cells sorted from blood. The source of these receptors is a woman aged 18 to 35 in good health.

V usage is TRBV11-2 and J usage is TRBJ2-7, with a weak D call TRBD2 (5 bases). CDR3 length: 15 residues. The ends were cut back, 5 bases at V and 3 bases at J, with 17 bases in the middle. Germline loops: CDR1 SGHAT, CDR2 FQNNGV. The CDR3 DNA sequence: TGTGCCAGCAGCCTGTCGCCCAGCGGAAACTACGAGCAGTACTTC. Protein product: CASSLSPSGNYEQYF.

CDR3 sequence: CASSRDALRGNQPQHF. The CDR3 DNA is TGTGCCAGCAGTCGGGACGCACTTCGGGGCAATCAGCCCCAGCATTTT. The rearrangement joins TRBV2 to TRBJ1-5; possible D gene TRBD1, 5 bases. Germline loops: CDR1 SNHLY, CDR2 FYNNEI. CDR3 length: 16 residues. V was clipped by 5 bases and J by 2 bases, with 16 bases between them. Full variable domain (missing parts from reference TRBV2 and TRBJ1-5): EPEVTQTPSHQVTQMGQEVILRCVPISNHLYFYWYRQILGQKVEFLVSFYNNEISEKSEIFDDQFSVERPDGSNFTLKIRSTKLEDSAMYFCASSRDALRGNQPQHFGDGTRLSIL.

In the case of this clonotype: One end of the junction fails to match germline, which may point to a read error. V and J are TRBV28 and TRBJ2-5; D gene unclear. CDR3 length: 17 residues. Germline assignment: CDR1 MDHEN and CDR2 SYDVKM. The CDR3 DNA reads as TGTGCCAGCAGTTTGCCCACCCTAGGGCGGAAACAAGAGACCGAGTACTTC. This codes for CASSLPTLGRKQETEYF. Based on the CDR3 plus reference TRBV28 and TRBJ2-5, the full variable domain is DVKVTQSSRYLVKRTGEKVFLECVQDMDHENMFWYRQDPGLGLRLIYFSYDVKMKEKGDIPEGYSVSREKKERFSLILESASTNQTSMYLCASSLPTLGRKQETEYFGPGTRLLVL.

This chain joins TRBV5-5 and TRBJ2-5; D not certain. The V gene's germline CDR1 is SGHKS and CDR2 YYEKEE (reference sequence). V was trimmed by 0 bases and J by 1 base, leaving 10 bases between them. The CDR3 runs to 15 residues. The CDR3 sequence: CASSLGRLRQETQYF. The DNA for the CDR3 is TGTGCCAGCAGCTTGGGAAGGCTCCGCCAAGAGACCCAGTACTTC.

This clonotype was counted only a few times. The chain is built from TRBV6-5 and TRBJ2-1; TRBD2 matches 11 bases. V shed 5 bases and J 9 bases; nucleotides not matched to a gene: 6. CDR1 and CDR2 from the germline V gene are MNHEY and SVGAGI. This CDR3 has 14 amino acids. CDR3 protein: CASSNLAGGAEQFF. CDR3 nucleotides: TGTGCCAGCAGTAACCTAGCGGGAGGCGCTGAGCAGTTCTTC.

This clonotype was counted only a few times. This rearrangement joins TRBV7-9 to TRBJ2-2, with D tentatively TRBD2 (5 bases). The CDR3 covers 14 residues. Looked up from germline, CDR1 is SEHNR and CDR2 is FQNEAQ (reference sequence). V was clipped by 5 bases and J by 3 bases, with 10 bases between them. The CDR3 DNA sequence: TGTGCCAGCAGCCCGGACTCCGACACCGGGGAGCTGTTTTTT. It is translated as CASSPDSDTGELFF.

V usage is TRBV29-1 and J usage is TRBJ2-7; TRBD2 aligns across 7 bases. CDR1 is SQVTM and CDR2 is ANQGSEA in the germline V gene. Losses at the gene ends were 3 bases for V and 7 bases for J; bases not matched to a gene: 15. There are 15 residues in the CDR3. The CDR3 region is CSVETAGFSGGEQYF. The CDR3 coding sequence is TGCAGCGTTGAGACCGCAGGGTTCTCGGGGGGTGAGCAGTACTTC.

V is TRBV6-5 and J is TRBJ2-1; D unclear. Trimming took 0 bases from V and 5 from J, leaving 11 bases between them. Germline CDR1 and CDR2: MNHEY and SVGAGI. This CDR3 is 15 amino acids long. In nucleotides, the CDR3 is TGTGCCAGCAGTTACTCACCCGGTGGCAACAATGAGCAGTTCTTC. Its protein is CASSYSPGGNNEQFF.

This chain connects TRBV20-1 to TRBJ2-3; 9 bases are a match to TRBD2. V trimming: 6 bases; J trimming: 1 base; junction bases outside the gene matches: 8. This CDR3 has 15 amino acids. The germline gives CDR1 DFQATT, CDR2 SNEGSKA (reference sequence). CDR3 sequence (DNA): TGCAGTGCCATCTCGCGGACTAGCGGCACAGATACGCAGTATTTT. It specifies CSAISRTSGTDTQYF.

The V gene is TRBV28, the J gene TRBJ2-7, with 9 nucleotides matching TRBD2. The germline gives CDR1 MDHEN, CDR2 SYDVKM. This CDR3 has 15 residues. The J segment lost 1 base and the V segment lost 5 bases, leaving 6 bases of the junction unmatched. The CDR3 DNA follows: TGTGCCAGCAGTCCCCCGGGACTAGCATCCTACGAGCAGTACTTC. Protein: CASSPPGLASYEQYF.

This clonotype has just a few counts. The V and J genes are TRBV5-1 and TRBJ2-3; TRBD2 might be the D (5 bases). Germline CDR1 reads SGHRS; CDR2 reads YFSETQ. V gave up 0 bases and J gave up 1 base, with 12 bases separating them. This CDR3 has 16 amino acids. The CDR3 nucleotides read TGCGCCAGCAGCTTGGGAGGGCCCGCACGCACAGATACGCAGTATTTT. Translating it yields CASSLGGPARTDTQYF.

This clonotype has just a few counts. This chain connects TRBV21-1 to TRBJ2-3; the table's D gene call, TRBD2, was not cross checked with the DNA. TRBV21-1 is deemed a pseudogene. The CDR3 loop spans 18 amino acids. The CDR3: CASSKTSGGAYSTDTQYF. In DNA form, the CDR3 reads TGTGCCAGCAGCAAAACTAGCGGGGGGGCGTATAGCACAGATACGCAGTATTTT.

The CDR3 sequence is CASRATGVETQYF. The CDR3 nucleotides are TGTGCCAGCAGAGCTACAGGGGTGGAGACCCAGTACTTC. This chain links TRBV7-6 with TRBJ2-5, with TRBD1 matching over 7 bases. Germline lookup yields CDR1 SGHVS and CDR2 FNYEAQ. The CDR3 is made up of 13 amino acids. Trimming removed 6 bases from V and 5 bases from J; junction bases left unmatched: 6.

There are many counts of this clonotype. The chain combines TRBV29-1 with TRBJ2-6; D uncertain. V lost 2 bases and J 4 bases, leaving 6 bases between the germline ends. Germline-derived CDR1 and CDR2 are SQVTM and ANQGSEA. The CDR3 is made up of 13 amino acids. CDR3 in amino acids: CSVEKTGANVLTF. The CDR3 DNA sequence: TGCAGCGTTGAAAAAACCGGGGCCAACGTCCTGACTTTC. Combining the CDR3 with reference TRBV29-1 and TRBJ2-6 gives the whole variable domain SAVISQKPSRDICQRGTSLTIQCQVDSQVTMMFWYRQQPGQSLTLIATANQGSEATYESGFVIDKFPISRPNLTFSTLTVSNMSPEDSSIYLCSVEKTGANVLTFGAGSRLTVL.

The chain recombines TRBV7-9 with TRBJ2-7; D ambiguous. The V and J ends lost 5 bases and 4 bases respectively, with 12 bases between them. Germline CDR1 reads SEHNR; CDR2 reads FQNEAQ (reference sequence). The CDR3 totals 13 residues. The CDR3, as DNA: TGTGCCAGCAGCAAACCTAAGGGTTACGAGCAGTACTTC. This sequence encodes CASSKPKGYEQYF. Full variable domain (remainder filled in from reference TRBV7-9 and TRBJ2-7): DTGVSQNPRHKITKRGQNVTFRCDPISEHNRLYWYRQTLGQGPEFLTYFQNEAQLEKSRLLSDRFSAERPKGSFSTLEIQRTEQGDSAMYLCASSKPKGYEQYFGPGTRLTVT.